This TCR beta chain was observed in a study of T cell responses to AZD1222 COVID-19 vaccine (dated by TCRdb to the early 2020s). The study in broad terms: AZD1222 recipients with second doses at about 4 weeks or about 12 weeks were pooled, because spike-specific TCR depth and breadth did not differ between schedules. TCR sequencing was performed for more than 230 trial participants, of whom around 210 were given two doses of AZD1222 and 26 were given two doses of MenACWY control vaccine. Enrollment into the trials was organized by age into subgroups of 18-55, 56-69 and 70-plus years, and those subgroups contained about 160, 30 and 59 TCR-sequenced participants, respectively.

Overall study outcomes, separate from this receptor: Participants were mostly white British, with more females than males. The authors suggested clonal diversity may have been underestimated. After two AZD1222 doses, both the breadth and the depth of spike-specific TCRs were significantly higher than at day 0 and than in MenACWY recipients. Nearly half of unique spike-specific TCRs reportedly recognized epitopes outside regions mutated in the B.1.351 and B.1.1.7 variants. The 56-69-year group was small, and its depth increase did not reach significance, likely because of low power. Because no samples from the day 14 peak response were available, repertoires could be characterized only after the peak T cell response. CD4 TCRs associated with the vaccine covered the entire spike protein, and the dominant responses were in regions 160-218 and 743-854. Conclusions about previously exposed vaccinees are limited because only a handful of AZD1222 recipients were SARS-CoV-2 seropositive at baseline.

The CDR3 regions of human TCRbeta chains were subjected to immunosequencing. Per the source publication's procedure: TCRs in the repertoires were matched against a reference library of SARS-CoV-2-specific TCRs that had been generated with the MIRA antigen-specificity platform. Breadth was defined as the fraction of unique TCRs that were SARS-CoV-2-associated, and depth was defined as the fraction of total T cells that were SARS-CoV-2-associated. Using the MIRA data, each spike-specific TCR was mapped to the spike region that the TCR reacts to and placed in a CD4 or CD8 class. Log10-transformed breadth and depth values were compared by one-way ANOVA with Sidak's multiple comparisons tests. TCRdb obtained this table from immuneACCESS and retained in-frame rearrangements with V and J assigned. These tables miss some clones; where compared with another copy, unresolved V genes account for less than half of the shortfall, and the remainder is unexplained. The V and J calls and clone size were taken over from that table, and D and trimming were inferred from the DNA. This sample is represented by 150,000 or so clones; 91% of them were singletons. About 1.5% of the sample lies in the top ten.

A few counts support this clone. Its antigen has not been determined. No much larger clone exists at a distance of one base, and base qualities are not known. The time point label corresponds to: baseline before first vaccination. The vaccinee samples were drawn from two UK trials, COV001 and COV002, one of which was a single-blind randomized controlled phase 2/3 trial testing AZD1222 (ChAdOx1 nCoV-19) in healthy adults. Trial participant PBMC samples were collected at day 0 and day 28 after the second dose for TCRbeta chain sequencing. CDR1 and CDR2 (LNHDA, SQIVND) derive from the germline V gene (reference sequence). V drops 3 bases and J drops 2 bases, leaving 11 bases in between. The CDR3 has 14 amino acids, counting the end cysteine and phenylalanine. Here the CDR3 DNA is all that survives: 42 bases in frame from base 1.

The chain joins TRBV19 to TRBJ2-7; the D gene cannot be resolved reliably. The sample in question was peripheral blood, obtained on day 0 of AZD1222 vaccination. This clonotype was obtained from an adult in good health. The nucleotide sequence is TGTGCCAGTAGTATTCCCACGCGTCCCTACGAGCAGTACTTC. Its translation reads: CASSIPTRPYEQYF.